Listed below are T cell receptor beta chains from one sample, sequenced in a study of regulatory T cells in long-lasting Graves disease. TCRdb itself ran the multiplex PCR reads through MiXCR, one entry per CDR3 protein. The top ten hold roughly 25% of the sample, which has hundreds of thousands of distinct CDR3 sequences, 15% to 20% seen once. These same records also appear under a second study, on T cells in Graves' hyperthyroidism and ophthalmopathy.

The sample consisted of peripheral blood mononuclear cells (PBMCs), taken at new diagnosis, from a patient treated with antithyroid drugs. These receptors originate from a woman aged 35-60 years with Graves disease. The CDR3 runs from the conserved cysteine through the conserved F or W. Fields, in order: J gene, V gene, D gene, clone size, CDR3 protein, CDR3 DNA. The D gene is left open where the match is weak. Clone size, where shown, is once, few, many, or a class for clones that have expanded.

>TRBJ1-2|TRBV2|.|.
CASSVKANYGYTF
TGTGCCAGCAGTGTAAAGGCGAACTATGGCTACACCTTC
>TRBJ2-3|TRBV18|TRBD2|.
CASSPAAGGSTDTQYF
TGTGCCAGCTCACCAGCAGCGGGGGGTAGCACAGATACGCAGTATTTT
>TRBJ1-5|TRBV2|.|few
CASSEVRDTSNQPQHF
TGTGCCAGCAGTGAAGTTCGGGACACTAGCAATCAGCCCCAGCATTTT
>TRBJ2-2|TRBV3-1|.|.
CASGEGATGELFF
TGTGCCAGCGGGGAGGGGGCCACCGGGGAGCTGTTTTTT
>TRBJ2-7|TRBV7-6|TRBD1|few
CASSPRGDRGLEQYF
TGTGCCAGCAGCCCTAGGGGGGACAGGGGGCTCGAGCAGTACTTC
>TRBJ2-7|TRBV2|TRBD2|many
CAVRNPSGALEQYF
TGTGCCGTCCGAAACCCTAGCGGGGCCCTCGAGCAGTACTTC
>TRBJ1-5|TRBV6-4|TRBD1|few
CASSDGDSGGQPQHF
TGTGCCAGCAGTGACGGGGACAGTGGCGGTCAGCCCCAGCATTTT
>TRBJ1-2|TRBV2|TRBD1|many
CASRPGTDNYGYTF
TGTGCCAGCAGGCCGGGGACAGACAACTATGGCTACACCTTC
>TRBJ2-2|TRBV3-1|.|many
CASSPLSGGELFF
TGTGCCAGCAGCCCTCTGTCGGGCGGGGAGCTGTTTTTT
>TRBJ2-7|TRBV3-1|.|few
CASSQANREYEQYF
TGTGCCAGCAGCCAAGCTAACAGGGAATACGAGCAGTACTTC
>TRBJ2-2|TRBV12-3/TRBV12-4|.|few
CASSWTAGRVAGELFF
TGTGCCAGCAGTTGGACCGCGGGGAGAGTGGCCGGGGAGCTGTTTTTT
>TRBJ1-2|TRBV5-1|.|.
CASSLSGQQRGYTF
TGCGCCAGCAGCTTGAGCGGACAACAAAGGGGCTACACCTTC
>TRBJ1-2|TRBV20-1|.|few
CSARTQPNVWGGYTF
TGCAGTGCTAGGACCCAACCGAACGTCTGGGGAGGCTACACCTTC
>TRBJ2-5|TRBV18|.|many
CASSPTAGETQYF
TGTGCCAGCAGCCCCACAGCCGGGGAGACCCAGTACTTC
>TRBJ1-5|TRBV30|.|many
CAWSWGGDQPQHF
TGTGCCTGGAGTTGGGGTGGGGATCAGCCCCAGCATTTT
>TRBJ1-2|TRBV6-1|.|many
CATAPPKPSGYTF
TGTGCCACTGCCCCGCCTAAGCCTTCTGGCTACACCTTC
>TRBJ1-1|TRBV5-6|TRBD1|.
CASSFGTGITEAFF
TGTGCCAGCAGCTTTGGGACAGGGATAACTGAAGCTTTCTTT
>TRBJ1-4|TRBV27|.|many
CASSLTGRIEKLFF
TGTGCCAGCAGCCTAACAGGGAGGATTGAAAAACTGTTTTTT
>TRBJ2-7|TRBV11-2|TRBD2|.
CASSPSSGSYEQYF
TGTGCCAGCAGTCCCTCTAGCGGGTCCTACGAGCAGTACTTC
>TRBJ1-2|TRBV29-1|.|.
CSVSDPYGYTF
TGCAGCGTTTCAGATCCCTATGGCTACACCTTC
>TRBJ1-3|TRBV30|.|many
CAWSAHYDGPGNTIYF
TGTGCCTGGAGTGCTCATTACGACGGACCTGGAAACACCATATATTTT
>TRBJ1-1|TRBV3-1|.|many
CASSQEGNRAAFF
TGTGCCAGCAGCCAAGAGGGCAACCGAGCAGCTTTCTTT
>TRBJ1-3|TRBV2|.|.
CASSRGAGNTIYF
TGTGCCAGCAGTCGGGGAGCTGGAAACACCATATATTTT
>TRBJ2-2|TRBV3-1|TRBD2|.
CASSHYSGDYTGELFF
TGTGCCAGCAGCCATTATAGCGGGGATTACACCGGGGAGCTGTTTTTT
>TRBJ2-3|TRBV27|.|.
CASSLSSWDTQYF
TGTGCCAGCAGTTTATCGTCGTGGGATACGCAGTATTTT
>TRBJ1-2|TRBV9|TRBD1|few
CASSDPGQGVNGYTF
TGTGCCAGCAGCGACCCGGGACAGGGGGTGAATGGCTACACCTTC
>TRBJ2-1|TRBV20-1|.|few
CSASPPGGEGMGEQFF
TGCAGTGCTAGTCCCCCGGGGGGCGAGGGGATGGGTGAGCAGTTCTTC
>TRBJ2-1|TRBV30|.|many
CAWSRGAGNEQFF
TGTGCCTGGAGTAGGGGGGCCGGGAATGAGCAGTTCTTC
>TRBJ1-4|TRBV6-1|TRBD1|.
CASSALPGQGGKLFF
TGTGCCAGCAGTGCACTACCGGGACAGGGAGGAAAACTGTTTTTT
>TRBJ2-2|TRBV30|.|.
CAWSQVPNTGELFF
TGTGCCTGGAGTCAGGTACCGAACACCGGGGAGCTGTTTTTT
>TRBJ2-2|TRBV5-1|.|few
CASSLDGSNTGELFF
TGCGCCAGCAGCTTGGACGGCTCGAACACCGGGGAGCTGTTTTTT